Listed here is a single T cell receptor beta chain. There are a few counts of this clonotype. Its antigen target is currently unknown. Relative to the germline gene, one junction end is altered; a read error may explain this. Stable Graves' hyperthyroidism was defined as no progression to ophthalmopathy during 18 months of follow-up. The hyperthyroidism patients were between 18 and 65 years old and newly diagnosed, with a disease duration of less than 2 months. Exclusion was applied to patients with uncontrolled infections, other autoimmune diseases, pregnancy or lactation. Clinical symptoms, serum thyroxine and TRAb, thyroid ultrasound, and orbital computed tomography formed the basis for the diagnoses. Ficoll-Paque density gradient centrifugation was used to isolate PBMCs from around 10 ml of fresh peripheral blood. Total RNA was extracted with Trizol reagent, and quality was checked on an Agilent 2100 Bioanalyzer.

The TCR beta CDR3 regions were amplified from RNA transcripts. The first round of RT-PCR for the TCR CDR3 was performed with the HTBI primer set and the Qiagen OneStep RT-PCR kit. A second multiplex PCR round built the libraries, followed by size selection and purification. Libraries were sequenced paired-end with 100 bp reads on an Illumina HiSeq2000. Regarding the original processing steps: Raw data were processed with SOAPnuke, discarding reads with adapters, uncalled bases, mean Phred below 15, or no exact constant-primer or identifier match. High-quality paired reads were merged using COPE v1.2.5, and each unique nucleotide sequence was defined as a clonotype. Clonotypes were aligned to IMGT TRBV, TRBD and TRBJ reference segments using MiTCR v1.1. Only V-J combinations with frequency above 0.0001, covering approximately 99% of repertoires, were analysed. A TCS score was defined as the ratio of F50 (clonal expansion) to E x V (chaos), with BLOSUM62-based TCRdist applied between CDR3 peptides within each V-J. Welch's t-statistics and random forest reduced fewer than 550 V-J features to 10 to 15, which were used in a naive Bayes classifier (R e1071). Clones were called with MiXCR by TCRdb after fastp trimmed the public reads at Q25, and only in-frame beta chains were retained. Each entry is one CDR3 protein sequence, shown with its most common DNA and genes. These V and J calls are TCRdb output, not the study's own analysis. The sample records a few hundred thousand distinct CDR3 sequences, around 13% of which are singletons. Roughly 9.2% of the sample is held by the ten biggest clonotypes.

These data are taken from a study of T cells in Graves' hyperthyroidism and ophthalmopathy (dated by TCRdb to 2018 to 2020). Context from the whole study: Peripheral blood samples were taken at initial diagnosis, before any treatment was given. A discovery cohort of about a hundred patients, 43 with Graves' ophthalmopathy and fewer than 65 with stable Graves' hyperthyroidism, was used to find distinguishing TCR V-J signatures. Prospective prediction of ophthalmopathy was tested in an independent validation cohort consisting of some 20 hyperthyroidism patients and about 17 patients who later progressed to ophthalmopathy. For training and testing, the roughly 97 patients in the discovery cohort were randomly divided in a 7:3 ratio. In six Graves' hyperthyroidism patients, the study also compared T-cell repertoires from thyroid tissue with T-cell repertoires from blood. Following sampling, methimazole starting at 30 mg daily was given to hyperthyroidism patients, and high-dose intravenous methylprednisolone was given to ophthalmopathy patients. TCR Vbeta CDR3 sequencing of fewer than 150 peripheral blood samples (roughly 41 ophthalmopathy, 75 hyperthyroidism and roughly 17 progressor patients) is reported in the paper.

The research as a whole found: Most expanded thyroid clonotypes (frequency above 0.001) were also detected in blood, a finding suggesting that blood repertoires may reflect thyroid immune responses. A model built on a 13 V-J signature distinguished ophthalmopathy from stable hyperthyroidism, reaching roughly 88% sensitivity and about 81% specificity in cross-validation and 80%/75% in testing. In validation, the model predicted progression to ophthalmopathy with over 60% sensitivity and less than 75% specificity, a median of 6.5 months before onset. No statistical method was used to set the sample size in advance, and investigators knew the group allocation.

What was sequenced was blood. The receptor was derived from a woman aged 18-29 years with Graves' hyperthyroidism.

The DNA reads as follows: TGTGCCATCAGTAAGTTGCTTTTGGGTGACACTGGAGCTTTCTTT. Protein translation: CAISKLLLGDTGAFF. Here the chain combines TRBV10-3 and TRBJ1-1; there is no confident call for the D gene. The CDR3, from cysteine to phenylalanine, totals 15 residues. The DNA shown is the 45-base CDR3, in frame from base 1. The germline V gene sets CDR1 to ENHRY and CDR2 to SYGVKD.